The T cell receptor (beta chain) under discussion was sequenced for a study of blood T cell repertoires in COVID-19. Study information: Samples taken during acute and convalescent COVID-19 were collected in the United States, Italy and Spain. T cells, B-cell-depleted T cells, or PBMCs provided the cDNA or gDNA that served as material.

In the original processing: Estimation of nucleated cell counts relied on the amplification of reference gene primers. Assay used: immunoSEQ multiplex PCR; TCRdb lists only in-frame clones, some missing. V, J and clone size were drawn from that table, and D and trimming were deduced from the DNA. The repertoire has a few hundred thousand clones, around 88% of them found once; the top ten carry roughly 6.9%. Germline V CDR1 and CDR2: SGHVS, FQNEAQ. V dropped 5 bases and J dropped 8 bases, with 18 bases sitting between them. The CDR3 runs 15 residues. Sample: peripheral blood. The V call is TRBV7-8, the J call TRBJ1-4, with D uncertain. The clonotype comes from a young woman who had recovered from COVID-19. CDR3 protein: CASSRPQRPGEKLFF. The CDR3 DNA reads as TGTGCCAGCAGCCGCCCCCAACGGCCCGGGGAAAAACTGTTTTTT.